This T cell receptor (beta chain) came from a study of T-cell reconstitution after alpha-beta-depleted transplantation in children. CDR1 is LNHNV and CDR2 is YYDKDF in the germline V gene (reference sequence). With V trimmed by 4 bases and J by 4 bases, 5 bases remained unmatched. The CDR3 has 16 amino acids. This clonotype showed up just a few times. The authors prepared the TCRbeta library with unique molecular identifiers. From the PCR reads, TCRdb called clonotypes with MiXCR, one entry per CDR3 protein. The sample has about 640,000 distinct CDR3 sequences, 16% seen once. The V gene is TRBV15, the J gene TRBJ1-4; 11 bases are a match to TRBD1. The sequence came from a human donor who donated a stem cell graft to a child with acute myeloid leukemia. Specimen: PBMCs from the stem cell graft donor, collected from the stem cell graft. Here the CDR3 DNA reads TGTGCCACCAGCATGTACGGGACAGGGGGTAATGAAAAACTGTTTTTT. As protein: CATSMYGTGGNEKLFF. The full variable domain, completed using reference TRBV15 and TRBJ1-4, is DAMVIQNPRYQVTQFGKPVTLSCSQTLNHNVMYWYQQKSSQAPKLLFHYYDKDFNNEADTPDNFQSRRPNTSFCFLDIRSPGLGDTAMYLCATSMYGTGGNEKLFFGSGTQLSVL.